This entry lists 12 T cell receptor beta chains sequenced from one sample in a study of T-cell reconstitution after alpha-beta-depleted transplantation in children. Preparation of the TCRbeta library involved a method that used unique molecular identifiers. TCRdb itself ran the PCR reads through MiXCR, one entry per CDR3 protein. The sample lists hundreds of thousands of distinct CDR3 sequences, about 16% seen once, with around two fifths in the top ten. The sequencing here drew on PBMCs, mostly from graft donor cells, taken 360 days after TCRalphabeta/CD19-depleted stem cell transplant. Source of these receptors: a male patient under 10 years old who had a stem cell transplant for acute lymphoblastic leukemia, so the T cells may come from the graft donor.

The chain carries TRBV4-3 and TRBJ2-7; TRBD1 or TRBD2 may be the D gene (6 bases each). Trimming removed 4 bases at V and 2 bases at J, with 12 bases between. This CDR3 region has 14 residues. Germline V lookup: CDR1 LGHNA, CDR2 YSLEER. DNA for the CDR3: TGCGCCAGCAGCCCGCGGGACATTACCTACGAGCAGTACTTC. As protein: CASSPRDITYEQYF.

V gene TRBV12-3 or TRBV12-4 combines with J gene TRBJ2-2; D might be TRBD2 (7 bases). CDR3 size: 16 residues. V was trimmed by 6 bases and J by 4 bases, leaving 18 bases between them. The CDR3 sequence is CASRADRGGITGELFF. The CDR3 DNA reads TGTGCCAGCAGGGCCGATAGGGGGGGTATCACCGGGGAGCTGTTTTTT.

This clonotype showed up just a few times. The chain links TRBV20-1 to TRBJ2-3, with D perhaps TRBD2 (5 bases). V lost 3 bases to trimming and J lost 2 bases, with 12 bases between them. This CDR3 has 14 amino acids. The V gene's germline CDR1 is DFQATT and CDR2 SNEGSKA (reference sequence). Here the CDR3 reads CSARLLVSTDTQYF. In DNA form, the CDR3 reads TGCAGTGCTAGGCTACTAGTCTCCACAGATACGCAGTATTTT.

V usage is TRBV12-3 or TRBV12-4 and J usage is TRBJ2-5; the match to TRBD2 covers 12 bases. V shed 3 bases, J shed 1 base, and the junction held 3 bases outside the gene matches. The CDR3 has 16 residues. The DNA of the CDR3 is TGTGCCAGCAGTTTGCGACTAGCGGGAGTCCAAGAGACCCAGTACTTC. Translating gives CASSLRLAGVQETQYF.

This clonotype was counted between two and nine times. The V and J genes are TRBV10-3 and TRBJ2-7; 8 bases line up with TRBD2. J gave up 4 bases and V 7 bases, and 6 bases lay outside the gene matches. The germline CDR1 and CDR2 sequences are ENHRY and SYGVKD. This CDR3 has 13 residues. The CDR3 DNA sequence: TGTGCCATCAAGGGAGCGGGAGTATACGAGCAGTACTTC. It is translated as CAIKGAGVYEQYF.

This clonotype was seen a handful of times. The chain joins TRBV21-1 to TRBJ2-2; TRBD1, as called in the table, went unchecked against the DNA. TRBV21-1 is a known pseudogene. This CDR3 has 14 amino acids. CDR3 sequence (DNA): TGTGCCAGCAGCAAATGGGACAACTCCAGGGAGCTGTTTTTT. Protein: CASSKWDNSRELFF.

V and J are TRBV4-3 and TRBJ2-1; TRBD2 is a possible D gene (6 bases). The CDR3 has 15 amino acids. Germline values: CDR1 LGHNA, CDR2 YSLEER. V was shortened by 1 base and J by 8 bases, with 15 bases between the two germline ends. DNA for the CDR3: TGCGCCAGCAGCCAAGTAGAGGGCAGGAGGGATGAGCAGTTCTTC. Encoded protein: CASSQVEGRRDEQFF.

The CDR3 here is CASSLGGWTSGRTREQYF. Written as DNA, the CDR3 is TGTGCCAGCAGCTTAGGAGGTTGGACTAGCGGGAGGACGAGGGAGCAGTACTTC. The genes are TRBV11-2 and TRBJ2-7; 14 bases fit TRBD2. The CDR3 contains 18 residues. V dropped 1 base and J dropped 7; count of bases not matched to a gene: 12. Germline assignment: CDR1 SGHAT and CDR2 FQNNGV.

This clonotype was seen a handful of times. The chain links TRBV9 to TRBJ2-7; the D is unclear. Germline V gene lookup returns CDR1 SGDLS and CDR2 YYNGEE. Trimming shortened V by 2 bases and J by 3 bases, and 15 bases separated the two germline ends. The CDR3 is made up of 15 amino acids. CDR3 bases: TGTGCCAGCAGCGTCCCCAGACGCCACTACTACGAGCAGTACTTC. Amino acid sequence: CASSVPRRHYYEQYF.

This clonotype showed up many times. V and J are TRBV11-2 and TRBJ2-2; D may be TRBD1 or TRBD2 (5 bases each). CDR1 is SGHAT and CDR2 is FQNNGV in the germline V gene. The CDR3 is made up of 16 amino acids. Deletions cut 8 bases from V and 5 bases from J, with 21 bases between. This CDR3 reads CASSYDGGVRTGELFF. The CDR3 DNA follows: TGTGCCAGCTCCTACGATGGGGGAGTGCGAACCGGGGAGCTGTTTTTT.

The genes are TRBV3-1 and TRBJ2-1; 9 nucleotides agree with TRBD2. This CDR3 is 14 amino acids long. The germline V gene has CDR1 LGHDT and CDR2 YNNKEL (reference sequence). With 4 bases clipped from V and 9 bases from J, the junction kept 7 bases outside the gene matches. In DNA form, the CDR3 reads TGTGCCAGCAGCCCTTCTAGCGGGAATGCTGAGCAGTTCTTC. It is translated as CASSPSSGNAEQFF.

This clonotype was seen at least ten times. This sequence joins TRBV12-3 or TRBV12-4 and TRBJ2-3; the D is unclear. This CDR3 comprises 13 residues. V gave up 10 bases and J gave up 0 bases, with 11 bases separating them. CDR3 in DNA: TGTGCCACCGACACTAAGAGCACAGATACGCAGTATTTT. It is translated as CATDTKSTDTQYF.